Shown below are 6 T cell receptor beta chains from a single sample sequenced in a study of shared clonotypes between healthy human individuals. This table comes from immunoSEQ multiplex PCR, and its TCRdb copy is limited to in-frame clones, with some not included. Of more than 400,000 clones in the sample, 96% are singletons; the top ten hold about 0.064%. Sequences were obtained from naive CD4+ T cells sorted from blood. The subset here: CD45RA+ positively selected. Source of these receptors: a woman between 25 and 40 years old in good health.

Points on this clone: One end of the junction fails to match germline, which may point to a read error. The chain couples TRBV5-3 to TRBJ1-4; D ambiguous. TRBV5-3 counts as an open reading frame of uncertain function. The CDR3 is made up of 12 amino acids. The chain's CDR3 is CASSFGFEKLFF. CDR3 sequence (DNA): TGTGCCAGCAGCTTCGGGTTTGAAAAACTGTTTTTT.

This chain uses TRBV7-3 with TRBJ2-5, with a tentative D call TRBD2 (6 bases). Germline values: CDR1 SGHTA, CDR2 FQGTGA. Trimming removed 5 bases from V and 4 bases from J, with 14 bases in between. This CDR3 has 14 residues. The CDR3, as DNA: TGTGCCAGCAGCCCGGATCTAGCGTCAGAGACCCAGTACTTC. It codes for CASSPDLASETQYF.

This rearrangement joins TRBV28 to TRBJ2-5, with TRBD2 matching 11 bases. J lost 9 bases, V lost 7 bases, and 10 bases had no gene match. There are 14 residues in the CDR3. Germline V gives CDR1 MDHEN, CDR2 SYDVKM. The CDR3 coding sequence is TGTGCCAGCACCGAGACTAGCGGGATGGAGGCCCAGTACTTC. Its protein is CASTETSGMEAQYF.

The chain has TRBV19 and TRBJ2-7, with D uncertain. This CDR3 spans 13 amino acids. The V gene's germline CDR1 is LNHDA and CDR2 SQIVND (reference sequence). V dropped 5 bases and J dropped 5 bases, with 13 bases sitting between them. CDR3 sequence reads: CASSANVFNEQYF. In DNA, the CDR3 is TGTGCCAGTAGTGCCAATGTTTTCAACGAGCAGTACTTC.

This clone was detected once. This chain uses TRBV6-6 with TRBJ2-7; 9 bases align to TRBD1. Germline lookup yields CDR1 MNHNY and CDR2 SVGAGI (reference sequence). Trimming cost V 6 bases and J 3 bases; bases outside gene matches: 0. This CDR3 contains 12 residues. The CDR3: CASRTGGYEQYF. CDR3 bases: TGTGCCAGCAGGACAGGGGGCTACGAGCAGTACTTC.

This clone was counted a single time. This chain joins TRBV27 and TRBJ2-2; TRBD1 might be the D (7 bases). V lost 2 bases and J lost 2, with 12 bases in between. The length of the CDR3 is 16 residues. Germline CDR1 and CDR2: MNHEY and SMNVEV (reference sequence). CDR3 amino acids: CASSLGGGINTGELFF. CDR3 nucleotide sequence: TGTGCCAGCAGTTTAGGAGGGGGCATCAACACCGGGGAGCTGTTTTTT.